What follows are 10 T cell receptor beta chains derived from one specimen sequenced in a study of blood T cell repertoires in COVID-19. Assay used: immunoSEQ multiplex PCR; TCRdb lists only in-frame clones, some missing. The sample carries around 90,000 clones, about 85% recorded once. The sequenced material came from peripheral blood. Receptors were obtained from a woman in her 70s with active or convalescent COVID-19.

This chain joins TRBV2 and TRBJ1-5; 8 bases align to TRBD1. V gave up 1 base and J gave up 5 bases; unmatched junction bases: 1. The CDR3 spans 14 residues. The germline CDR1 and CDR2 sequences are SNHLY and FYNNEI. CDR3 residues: CASSEGTGYQPQHF. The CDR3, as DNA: TGTGCCAGCAGTGAAGGGACAGGGTATCAGCCCCAGCATTTT. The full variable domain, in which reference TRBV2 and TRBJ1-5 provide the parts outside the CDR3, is EPEVTQTPSHQVTQMGQEVILRCVPISNHLYFYWYRQILGQKVEFLVSFYNNEISEKSEIFDDQFSVERPDGSNFTLKIRSTKLEDSAMYFCASSEGTGYQPQHFGDGTRLSIL.

In nucleotides, the CDR3 is TGTGCCAGCAGCCGCCGGAGCGGGGGGGCCTACGAGCAGTACTTC. Amino acids: CASSRRSGGAYEQYF. The V call is TRBV7-2, the J call TRBJ2-7; 10 bases are a match to TRBD2. Germline CDR1 SGHTA, CDR2 FQGNSA. This CDR3 contains 15 residues. With 5 bases clipped from V and 2 bases from J, the junction kept 6 bases outside the gene matches.

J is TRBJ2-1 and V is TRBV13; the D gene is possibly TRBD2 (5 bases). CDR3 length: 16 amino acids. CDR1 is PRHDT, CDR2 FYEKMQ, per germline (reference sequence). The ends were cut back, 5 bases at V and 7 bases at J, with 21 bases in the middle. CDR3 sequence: CASSELPTGMGNEQFF. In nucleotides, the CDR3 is TGTGCCAGCAGCGAACTCCCGACGGGGATGGGGAATGAGCAGTTCTTC.

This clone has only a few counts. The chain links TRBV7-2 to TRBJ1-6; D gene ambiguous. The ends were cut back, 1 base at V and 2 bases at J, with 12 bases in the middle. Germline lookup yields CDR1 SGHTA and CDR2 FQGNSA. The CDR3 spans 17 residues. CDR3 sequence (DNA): TGTGCCAGCAGCTTAGTCGGCGGTTCCCCCTATAATTCACCCCTCCACTTT. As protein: CASSLVGGSPYNSPLHF.

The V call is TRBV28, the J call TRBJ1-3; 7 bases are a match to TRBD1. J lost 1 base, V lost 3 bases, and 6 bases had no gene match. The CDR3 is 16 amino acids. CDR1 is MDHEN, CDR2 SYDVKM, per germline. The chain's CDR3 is CASSFRGVGSGNTIYF. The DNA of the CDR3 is TGTGCCAGCAGTTTCAGGGGGGTAGGTTCTGGAAACACCATATATTTT.

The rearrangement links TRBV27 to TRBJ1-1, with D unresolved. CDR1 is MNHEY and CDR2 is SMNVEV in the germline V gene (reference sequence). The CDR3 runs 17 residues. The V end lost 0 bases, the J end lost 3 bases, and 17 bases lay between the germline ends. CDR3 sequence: CASSLSVTSNPHTEAFF. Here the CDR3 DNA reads TGTGCCAGCAGTTTATCTGTGACTTCGAACCCGCACACTGAAGCTTTCTTT.

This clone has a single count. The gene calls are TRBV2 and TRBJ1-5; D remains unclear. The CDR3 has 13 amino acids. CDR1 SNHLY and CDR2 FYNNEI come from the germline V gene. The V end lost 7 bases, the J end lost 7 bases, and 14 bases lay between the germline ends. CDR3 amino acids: CASNPQEDQPQHF. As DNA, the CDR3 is TGTGCCAGCAATCCCCAGGAGGACCAGCCCCAGCATTTT.

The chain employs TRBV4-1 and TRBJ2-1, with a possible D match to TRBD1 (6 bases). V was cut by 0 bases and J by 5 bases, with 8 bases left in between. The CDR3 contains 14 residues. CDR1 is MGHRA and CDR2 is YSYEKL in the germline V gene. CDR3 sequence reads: CASSQDRTDNEQFF. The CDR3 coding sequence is TGCGCCAGCAGCCAAGATAGGACAGACAATGAGCAGTTCTTC.

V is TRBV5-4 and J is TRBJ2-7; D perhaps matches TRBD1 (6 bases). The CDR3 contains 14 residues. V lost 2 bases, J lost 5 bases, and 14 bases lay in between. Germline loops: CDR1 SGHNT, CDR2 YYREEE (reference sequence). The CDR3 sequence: CASSFTGSFDEQYF. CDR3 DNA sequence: TGTGCCAGCAGCTTTACAGGGAGCTTCGACGAGCAGTACTTC.

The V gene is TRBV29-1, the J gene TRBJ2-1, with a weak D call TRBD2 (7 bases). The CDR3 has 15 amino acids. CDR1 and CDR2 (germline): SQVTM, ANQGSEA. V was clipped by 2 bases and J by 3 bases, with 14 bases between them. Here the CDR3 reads CSVESGDYSYNEQFF. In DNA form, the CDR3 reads TGCAGCGTTGAATCAGGGGACTACAGCTACAATGAGCAGTTCTTC.